This TCR beta chain was recorded in a study of T cell repertoires in cytomegalovirus infection. Study background: TCR beta signatures that were public indicated CMV infection and matching HLA type. Study-wide points: Frequencies of public TCR beta families were cumulated, and this identified carriers of CMV plus the relevant HLA. Dominant in the ex vivo response were TCR beta clonotypes restricted by HLA-C and specific for CMV.

At least ten counts were recorded for this clonotype. Antigen: not known. This CDR3 contains 13 residues. V lost 2 bases and J lost 3, with 7 bases in between. Germline V gene lookup returns CDR1 SSHAT and CDR2 FNYEAQ (reference sequence). TCRdb used MiXCR to reprocess the reads, holding one entry per CDR3 protein. The sample shows 300,000 or so distinct CDR3 sequences, about 23% of them seen only once. The sample taken for sequencing was PBMCs. The chain is built from TRBV7-7 and TRBJ1-1; D gene uncertain. The TCR sequence derives from a human donor in good health (CMV status not recorded). Some clones in this sample may be carry-over from other donors' samples. The CDR3 loop reads CASSLRRDTEAFF. The CDR3 coding sequence is TGTGCCAGCAGCTTACGACGGGACACTGAAGCTTTCTTT.